This is a list of T cell receptor beta chains from one sample in a study of identical twins. Via MiXCR, TCRdb re-called the 5' RACE reads, giving one row per CDR3 protein. Of a few hundred thousand distinct CDR3 sequences detected, just under 10% appear once; the ten largest clones hold roughly 3%. These sequences were also reported in another study, on yellow fever vaccine responses in identical twins.

The sequencing input was PBMCs. The receptor set was obtained from a woman between 18 and 30 years old in good health. CDR3s include the opening cysteine and the closing phenylalanine or tryptophan. D genes are given only for firm matches. Size is omitted from some rows. Given values are once, few, many or a class for expanded clones.

size	J	D	V	DNA	CDR3
few	TRBJ2-3	NA	TRBV6-2/TRBV6-3	TGTGCCAGCCAGCGACAGGGCACAGATACGCAGTATTTT	CASQRQGTDTQYF
NA	TRBJ1-5	NA	TRBV24-1	TGTGCCACCAGTGATCCCCATCAGCCCCAGCATTTT	CATSDPHQPQHF
few	TRBJ2-6	TRBD1	TRBV15	TGTGCCACCAGCAGACTTACAGGGGTATCTGGGGCCAACGTCCTGACTTTC	CATSRLTGVSGANVLTF
many	TRBJ2-2	TRBD2	TRBV12-3/TRBV12-4	TGTGCCAGCAGTTCTGCCGCTAGCGGGAGAGGCGGGGAGCTGTTTTTT	CASSSAASGRGGELFF
many	TRBJ2-7	NA	TRBV7-2	TGTGCCAGCAGCTTAGACAACAGGGATTTCGAGCAGTACTTC	CASSLDNRDFEQYF
NA	TRBJ2-6	NA	TRBV7-9	TGTGCCAGCAGCTTAGAGGCAGGGGCTGGGGCCAACGTCCTGACTTTC	CASSLEAGAGANVLTF
few	TRBJ2-1	TRBD1	TRBV20-1	TGCAGTGCTAGGGGCCCGGGACAGGGGGTTAATGAGCAGTTCTTC	CSARGPGQGVNEQFF
many	TRBJ2-3	NA	TRBV6-4	TGTGCCAGCAGTGACGGTAGCGGCACAGATACGCAGTATTTT	CASSDGSGTDTQYF
few	TRBJ2-1	TRBD2	TRBV7-9	TGTGCCAGCAGTAGAAGCGGGAACCCCTACAATGAGCAGTTCTTC	CASSRSGNPYNEQFF
NA	TRBJ2-7	NA	TRBV24-1	TGTGCCACCAGTATCCAAGACGAACGCGTCCTTCGGAGCTCCTACGAGCAGTACTTC	CATSIQDERVLRSSYEQYF
few	TRBJ2-3	NA	TRBV5-6	TGTGCCAGCAGCTTGCTCGGCCAGGGAGTAACGGATACGCAGTATTTT	CASSLLGQGVTDTQYF
many	TRBJ1-1	NA	TRBV5-1	TGCGCCAGCAGCACACGGGAGAACACTGAAGCTTTCTTT	CASSTRENTEAFF
few	TRBJ2-2	NA	TRBV10-3	TGTGCCATCAGCATCCGGGAAACCGGGGAGCTGTTTTTT	CAISIRETGELFF
many	TRBJ2-5	TRBD1	TRBV6-1	TGTGCCAGCAAACAGGGGGCCCCAGGGACCCAGTACTTC	CASKQGAPGTQYF
many	TRBJ2-2	TRBD2	TRBV7-8	TGTGCCAGCAGCATCAAATCAGCAGCGGGAACATTTGCCGGGGAGCTGTTTTTT	CASSIKSAAGTFAGELFF
few	TRBJ2-3	NA	TRBV6-1	TGTGCCAGCAATACCAGACAGGGCACAGATACGCAGTATTTT	CASNTRQGTDTQYF
many	TRBJ2-5	NA	TRBV19	TGTGCCAGTAGTATAGCCGGGTACCAAGAGACCCAGTACTTC	CASSIAGYQETQYF
NA	TRBJ2-3	TRBD2	TRBV5-1	TGCGCCAGCAGCCCCAGACTAGCGGGGATCCGGGGAACAGATACGCAGTATTTT	CASSPRLAGIRGTDTQYF
few	TRBJ1-4	NA	TRBV7-9	TGTGCCAGCAGCTTTTCGCGCCGAGGAACTAATGAAAAACTGTTTTTT	CASSFSRRGTNEKLFF
NA	TRBJ2-2	TRBD1	TRBV12-3/TRBV12-4	TGTGCCAGCAGTTGGGGAAAGACAGGGGGCATGGTCACCGGGGAGCTGTTTTTT	CASSWGKTGGMVTGELFF
NA	TRBJ2-7	NA	TRBV11-3	TGTGCCAGCAGTAATAAGAGTGGCTCCTACGAGCAGTACTTC	CASSNKSGSYEQYF
NA	TRBJ2-5	NA	TRBV2	TGTGCCAGCATGCGACTCGTGTTATACCAAGAGACCCAGTACTTC	CASMRLVLYQETQYF
NA	TRBJ2-4	NA	TRBV6-2/TRBV6-3	TGTGCCAGCAGTTACTTCGCCGGGTCACGCATTCAGTACTTC	CASSYFAGSRIQYF